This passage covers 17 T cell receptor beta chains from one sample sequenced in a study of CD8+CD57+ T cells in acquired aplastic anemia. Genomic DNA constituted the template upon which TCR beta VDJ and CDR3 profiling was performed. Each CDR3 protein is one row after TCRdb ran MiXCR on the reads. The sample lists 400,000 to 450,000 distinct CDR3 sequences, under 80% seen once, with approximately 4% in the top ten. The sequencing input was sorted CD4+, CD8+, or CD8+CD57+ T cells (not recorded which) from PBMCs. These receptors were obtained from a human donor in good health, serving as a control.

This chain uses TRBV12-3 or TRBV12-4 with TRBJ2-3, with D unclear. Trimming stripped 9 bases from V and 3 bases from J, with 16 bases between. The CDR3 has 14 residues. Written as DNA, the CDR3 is TGTGCCAGTAGCCCGACTTTAAGAACAGATACGCAGTATTTT. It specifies CASSPTLRTDTQYF.

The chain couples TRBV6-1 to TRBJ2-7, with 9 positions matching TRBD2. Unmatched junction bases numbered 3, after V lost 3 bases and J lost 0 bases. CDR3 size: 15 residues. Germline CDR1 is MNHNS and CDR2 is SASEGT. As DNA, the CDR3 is TGTGCCAGCAGTGAGAGCGGGGGGAGCTCCTACGAGCAGTACTTC. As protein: CASSESGGSSYEQYF.

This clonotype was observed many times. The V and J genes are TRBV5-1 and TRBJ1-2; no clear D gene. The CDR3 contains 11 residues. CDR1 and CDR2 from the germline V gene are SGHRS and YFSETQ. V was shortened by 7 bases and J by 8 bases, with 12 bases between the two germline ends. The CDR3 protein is CASGMSEGYTF. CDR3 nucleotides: TGCGCCAGCGGAATGTCGGAGGGCTACACCTTC.

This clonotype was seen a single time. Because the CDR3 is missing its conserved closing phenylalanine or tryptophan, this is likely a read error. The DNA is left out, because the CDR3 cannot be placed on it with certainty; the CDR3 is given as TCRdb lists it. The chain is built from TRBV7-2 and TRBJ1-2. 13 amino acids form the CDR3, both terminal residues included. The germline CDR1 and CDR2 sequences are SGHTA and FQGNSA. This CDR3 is CASSLARDLNSPL.

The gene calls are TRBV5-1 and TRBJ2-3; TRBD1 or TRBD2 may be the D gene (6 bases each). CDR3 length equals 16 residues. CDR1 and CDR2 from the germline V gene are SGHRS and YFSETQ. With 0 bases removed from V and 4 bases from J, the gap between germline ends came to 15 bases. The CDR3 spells CASSLEGGHTADTQYF. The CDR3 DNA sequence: TGCGCCAGCAGCTTGGAGGGGGGTCACACAGCAGATACGCAGTATTTT.

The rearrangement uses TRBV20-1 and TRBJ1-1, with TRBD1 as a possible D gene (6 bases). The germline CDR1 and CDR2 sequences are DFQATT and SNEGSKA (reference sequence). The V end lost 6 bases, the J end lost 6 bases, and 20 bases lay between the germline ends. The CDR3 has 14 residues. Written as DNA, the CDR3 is TGCAGTGCGGTGGGGGGCTACGAGCAGTCTGAAGCTTTCTTT. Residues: CSAVGGYEQSEAFF.

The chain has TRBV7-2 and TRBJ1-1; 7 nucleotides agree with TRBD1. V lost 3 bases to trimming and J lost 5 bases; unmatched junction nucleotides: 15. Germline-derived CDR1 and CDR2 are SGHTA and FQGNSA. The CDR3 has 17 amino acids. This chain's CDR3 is CASSFGGGALRLTEAFF. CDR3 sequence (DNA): TGTGCCAGCAGCTTCGGAGGGGGCGCGTTACGGTTGACTGAAGCTTTCTTT.

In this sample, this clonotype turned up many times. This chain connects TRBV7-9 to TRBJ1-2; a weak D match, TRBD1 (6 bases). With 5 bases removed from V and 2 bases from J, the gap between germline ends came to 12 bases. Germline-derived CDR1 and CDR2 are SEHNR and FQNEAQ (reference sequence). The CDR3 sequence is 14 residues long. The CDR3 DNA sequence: TGTGCCAGCAGCCTCCGACAGGCAAACTATGGCTACACCTTC. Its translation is CASSLRQANYGYTF.

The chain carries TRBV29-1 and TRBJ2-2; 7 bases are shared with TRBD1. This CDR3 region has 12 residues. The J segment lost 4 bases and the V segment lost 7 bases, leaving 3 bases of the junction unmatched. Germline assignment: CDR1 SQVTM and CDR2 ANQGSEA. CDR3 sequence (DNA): TGCAGCGCAAACAGGGGCACCGGGGAGCTGTTTTTT. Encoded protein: CSANRGTGELFF.

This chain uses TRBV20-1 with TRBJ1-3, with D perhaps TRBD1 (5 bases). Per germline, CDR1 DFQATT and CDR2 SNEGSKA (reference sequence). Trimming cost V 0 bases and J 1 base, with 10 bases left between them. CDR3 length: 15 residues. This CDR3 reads CSARDRVRSGNTIYF. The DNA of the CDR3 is TGCAGTGCTAGAGACAGGGTACGATCTGGAAACACCATATATTTT.

The CDR3 DNA reads TGTGCCTGGAGTGTCCTACTTCCGTCTCTCGGTACAGATACGCAGTATTTT. Protein product: CAWSVLLPSLGTDTQYF. The rearrangement joins TRBV30 to TRBJ2-3; D not certain. The CDR3 has 17 amino acids. Trimming removed 0 bases at V and 3 bases at J, with 19 bases between. Per germline, CDR1 GTSNPN and CDR2 SVGIG (reference sequence).

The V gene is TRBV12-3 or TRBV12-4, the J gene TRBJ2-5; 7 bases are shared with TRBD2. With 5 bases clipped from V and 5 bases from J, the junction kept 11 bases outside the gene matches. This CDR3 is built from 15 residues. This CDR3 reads CASSPPKAGRETQYF. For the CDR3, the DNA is TGTGCCAGCAGTCCTCCCAAAGCGGGACGGGAGACCCAGTACTTC.

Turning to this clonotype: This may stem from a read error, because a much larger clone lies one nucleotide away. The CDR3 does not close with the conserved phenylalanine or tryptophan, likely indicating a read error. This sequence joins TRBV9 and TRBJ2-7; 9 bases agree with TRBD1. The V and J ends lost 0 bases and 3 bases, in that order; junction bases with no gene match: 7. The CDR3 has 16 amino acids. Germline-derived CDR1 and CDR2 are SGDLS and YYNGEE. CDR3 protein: CASSVEWDRERYEQYS. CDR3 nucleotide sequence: TGTGCCAGCAGCGTAGAATGGGACAGGGAACGCTACGAGCAGTACTCC.

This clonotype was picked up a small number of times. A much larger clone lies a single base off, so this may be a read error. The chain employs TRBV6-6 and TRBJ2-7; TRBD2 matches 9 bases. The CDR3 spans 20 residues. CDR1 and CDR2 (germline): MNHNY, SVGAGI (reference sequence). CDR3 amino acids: CAGRAGGLANKGLSAYEQYF. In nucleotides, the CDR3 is TGTGCCGGCAGAGCGGGAGGACTTGCGAACAAGGGGCTGAGCGCCTACGAGCAGTACTTC.

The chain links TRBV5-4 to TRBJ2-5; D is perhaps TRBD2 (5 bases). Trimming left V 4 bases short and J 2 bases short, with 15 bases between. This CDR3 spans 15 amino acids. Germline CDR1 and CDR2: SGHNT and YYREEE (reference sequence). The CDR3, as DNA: TGTGCCAGCAGCCGAACTAGTGGGCCGCAAGAGACCCAGTACTTC. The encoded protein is CASSRTSGPQETQYF.

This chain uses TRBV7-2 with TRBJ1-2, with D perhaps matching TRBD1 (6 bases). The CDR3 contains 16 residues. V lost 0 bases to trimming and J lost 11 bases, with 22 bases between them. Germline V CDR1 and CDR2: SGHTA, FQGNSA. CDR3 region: CASSLAWGALADEYTF. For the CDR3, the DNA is TGTGCCAGCAGCTTAGCGTGGGGGGCCCTCGCCGACGAGTACACCTTC. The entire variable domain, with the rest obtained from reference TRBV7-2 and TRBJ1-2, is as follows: GAGVSQSPSNKVTEKGKDVELRCDPISGHTALYWYRQSLGQGLEFLIYFQGNSAPDKSGLPSDRFSAERTGGSVSTLTIQRTQQEDSAVYLCASSLAWGALADEYTFGSGTRLTVV.

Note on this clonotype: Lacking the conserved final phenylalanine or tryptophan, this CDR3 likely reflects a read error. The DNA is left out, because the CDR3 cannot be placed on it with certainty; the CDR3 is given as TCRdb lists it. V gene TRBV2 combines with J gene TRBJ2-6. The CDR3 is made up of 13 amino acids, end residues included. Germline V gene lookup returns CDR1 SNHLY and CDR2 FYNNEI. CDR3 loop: CASRVARANVLTL.